By frequency in the sample, the clone carrying this T cell receptor (beta chain) is medium-sized (0.01 to 0.1%). Its specificity is unknown. Using its own MiXCR run on the reads, TCRdb lists one record per CDR3 protein. The repertoire has roughly 8,300 distinct CDR3 sequences, about 15% of them found once; the top ten carry 2.5% to 3%. This specimen belongs to a study of liver allograft versus peripheral blood T cells. Across the whole study: The study compared liver allograft T cell receptor repertoires against peripheral blood repertoires of liver transplant recipients.

General observations from the study: According to reports, the T cell receptor repertoires inside liver allografts differed from those in peripheral blood.

The source is a human patient who had a liver transplant. T cells may partly derive from the graft donor.

The CDR3 is CATSRDLDRADTQYF. CDR3 DNA sequence: TGTGCCACCAGCAGGGACTTAGATCGGGCAGATACGCAGTATTTT. This chain connects TRBV15 to TRBJ2-3; D is perhaps TRBD2 (5 bases). Germline V gene sequence: CDR1 LNHNV, CDR2 YYDKDF (reference sequence). V lost 3 bases, J lost 4 bases, and 14 bases lay in between. This CDR3 has 15 amino acids.